This T cell receptor beta chain was recovered during a study of blood T cell repertoires in COVID-19. Assay: immunoSEQ multiplex PCR; the TCRdb copy retains only in-frame clones and omits some. The sample comprises about 170,000 clones, approximately 86% of which are singletons, and around 1.2% rests with the top ten. A remark on this clone: The sample has other DNA sequences that encode this CDR3 too.

This CDR3 comprises 14 residues. The J segment lost 0 bases and the V segment lost 5 bases, leaving 4 bases of the junction unmatched. Germline V lookup: CDR1 SGHTA, CDR2 FQGNSA. This TCR was recovered from a man aged 55 to 70 who had recovered from COVID-19. The chain links TRBV7-2 to TRBJ2-7, with 7 bases aligning to TRBD1. The sequencing sample was made of peripheral blood. In DNA, the CDR3 is TGTGCCAGCAGCCCGGACAGGAGCTCCTACGAGCAGTACTTC. It codes for CASSPDRSSYEQYF.